These 18 T cell receptor beta chains came from one sample sequenced in a study of regulatory T cells in long-lasting Graves disease. Time point reported: newly diagnosed GD, antithyroid drugs for less than 3 months. With RNA extracted from PBMCs as input, the TCR library was made. HTBI primers from iRepertoire and Arm-PCR of CDR3 regions yielded the TCR beta libraries. A single record per CDR3 protein comes from TCRdb applying MiXCR to the multiplex PCR reads. The profile shows about 540,000 distinct CDR3 sequences, roughly 12% of them singletons. This sample was also put to use in a study of T cells in Graves' hyperthyroidism and ophthalmopathy.

The sequences come from peripheral blood mononuclear cells (PBMCs), collected at new diagnosis, from a patient treated with antithyroid drugs. The receptors derive from a man aged 25-40 years with Graves disease.

This clonotype was seen a handful of times. The DNA of the CDR3 is TGTGCCAGCAGTTCCCCGGGACAGATGAACACTGAAGCTTTCTTT. Protein: CASSSPGQMNTEAFF. The chain uses TRBV12-3 or TRBV12-4 and TRBJ1-1; 7 bases line up with TRBD1. The CDR3 loop spans 15 amino acids. V lost 4 bases to trimming and J lost 0 bases; unmatched junction nucleotides: 5.

This clonotype was observed a handful of times. This rearrangement joins TRBV7-9 to TRBJ2-5; D is perhaps TRBD1 or TRBD2 (5 bases each). Trimming stripped 5 bases from V and 5 bases from J, with 9 bases between. Germline CDR1 SEHNR, CDR2 FQNEAQ (reference sequence). This CDR3 spans 12 amino acids. CDR3 in DNA: TGTGCCAGCAGCGGGACGGTTGAGACCCAGTACTTC. Its protein product is CASSGTVETQYF.

This clonotype was observed many times. This chain connects TRBV29-1 to TRBJ2-1; D perhaps matches TRBD2 (6 bases). The germline V gene encodes CDR1 SQVTM and CDR2 ANQGSEA. The CDR3 has 14 residues. The V gene lost 4 bases and the J gene lost 0 bases, with 10 bases spanning the gap. This CDR3 reads CSVVARGSYNEQFF. Here the CDR3 DNA reads TGCAGCGTTGTTGCGCGGGGCTCCTACAATGAGCAGTTCTTC.

This clonotype was counted at least ten times. CDR3 bases: TGCAGCGTTGCGGCAGGGTGGAACACTGAAGCTTTCTTT. It yields the protein CSVAAGWNTEAFF. The rearrangement uses TRBV29-1 and TRBJ1-1, with D perhaps matching TRBD1 (5 bases). V was trimmed by 4 bases and J by 1 base, leaving 10 bases between them. CDR3 length: 13 amino acids. From germline, CDR1 is SQVTM and CDR2 ANQGSEA.

The J gene is TRBJ2-7, the V gene TRBV5-1, with 8 bases that match TRBD2. The CDR3 is made up of 15 amino acids. CDR1 is SGHRS, CDR2 YFSETQ, per germline. The junction had 9 bases not matched to a gene; V was cut back by 2 bases and J by 5 bases. As DNA, the CDR3 is TGCGCCAGCAGCTTCGAAGCGGGAGTGAAGAACGAGCAGTACTTC. Translated, it gives CASSFEAGVKNEQYF.

The V and J genes are TRBV18 and TRBJ2-7, with 9 bases identical to TRBD2. Trimming cost V 3 bases and J 6 bases; bases outside gene matches: 6. The CDR3 has 14 amino acids. Germline V gives CDR1 KGHSH, CDR2 LQKENI. Here the CDR3 reads CASSPSGTSSEQYF. In nucleotides, the CDR3 is TGTGCCAGCTCACCTTCGGGGACTAGCTCCGAGCAGTACTTC.

The rearrangement links TRBV20-1 to TRBJ2-3, with 8 bases matching TRBD2. TRBJ2-7 explains the end of the DNA better; the J call may be wrong. The CDR3 is 13 amino acids. Germline assignment: CDR1 DFQATT and CDR2 SNEGSKA (reference sequence). CDR3 loop: CSAFRSGAYEQYF. CDR3 DNA: TGCAGTGCTTTTCGTAGCGGGGCCTACGAGCAGTACTTC.

The chain has TRBV6-2 or TRBV6-3 and TRBJ2-2; TRBD2 matches at 12 bases. The CDR3 runs 18 residues. Trimming cost V 7 bases and J 0 bases; bases outside gene matches: 9. Per the germline V gene, CDR1 is MNHEY and CDR2 is SVGEGT. The CDR3 DNA sequence: TGTGCCAGCATCTGGACTAGCGGGATCGCCCCGAACACCGGGGAGCTGTTTTTT. Its protein is CASIWTSGIAPNTGELFF.

On this clonotype: A read error may be the cause here, since a much bigger clone is one base away. The V call is TRBV10-3, the J call TRBJ2-7, with 10 bases matching TRBD1. This CDR3 spans 14 amino acids. CDR1 and CDR2 from the germline V gene are ENHRY and SYGVKD. For the CDR3, the DNA is TGTGCCACGCGTAAGAGGGACAGGGGCGACGACCAGTACTTC. Translating it yields CATRKRDRGDDQYF.

In this sample, this clonotype turned up many times. The chain carries TRBV6-1 and TRBJ1-1; maybe TRBD1 (6 bases). V was pared by 1 base and J by 5 bases, with 17 bases between. The CDR3 consists of 16 residues. The germline V gene has CDR1 MNHNS and CDR2 SASEGT. In DNA form, the CDR3 reads TGTGCCAGCAGTGAAGTTTATGGCAGGGGATCTACTGAAGCTTTCTTT. It translates to CASSEVYGRGSTEAFF.

The gene calls are TRBV7-3 and TRBJ2-1; D perhaps matches TRBD1 (6 bases). V lost 2 bases and J 7 bases, leaving 12 bases between the germline ends. Per germline, CDR1 SGHTA and CDR2 FQGTGA. The CDR3 spans 14 residues. The CDR3 loop is CASSLVRQGNEQFF. CDR3 coding DNA: TGTGCCAGCAGCTTAGTCCGGCAGGGGAATGAGCAGTTCTTC.

The sample holds many counts of this clonotype. The chain has TRBV7-2 and TRBJ2-2; 9 nucleotides agree with TRBD2. Per the germline V gene, CDR1 is SGHTA and CDR2 is FQGNSA. Germline trimming cut 5 bases from V and 3 bases from J; bases unmatched to any gene: 16. This CDR3 spans 19 amino acids. The CDR3 nucleotides read TGTGCCAGCAGCCCAGAGAAGGGTAGCGGGAGTCTGCACACCGGGGAGCTGTTTTTT. Encoded protein: CASSPEKGSGSLHTGELFF.

This clonotype was seen ten or more times. This sequence joins TRBV28 and TRBJ2-2, with D uncertain. Trimming took off 7 bases at V and 0 bases at J, with 9 bases between the two ends. The CDR3 has 14 amino acids. CDR1 MDHEN and CDR2 SYDVKM come from the germline V gene. The CDR3 here is CASTTTPNTGELFF. The CDR3 DNA reads TGTGCCAGCACCACAACTCCGAACACCGGGGAGCTGTTTTTT. Variable domain in full (rest from reference TRBV28 and TRBJ2-2): DVKVTQSSRYLVKRTGEKVFLECVQDMDHENMFWYRQDPGLGLRLIYFSYDVKMKEKGDIPEGYSVSREKKERFSLILESASTNQTSMYLCASTTTPNTGELFFGEGSRLTVL.

This clonotype has only a few counts. This sequence joins TRBV5-6 and TRBJ1-4; D is uncertain. Between the trimmed V and J ends, which lost 3 bases and 8 bases, there was a span of 17 bases. This CDR3 region has 15 residues. The germline V gene has CDR1 SGHDT and CDR2 YYEEEE. CDR3 region: CASSSPDAGNEKLFF. The CDR3 region has the DNA TGTGCCAGCAGCTCCCCGGACGCCGGCAACGAAAAACTGTTTTTT.

The chain couples TRBV20-1 to TRBJ2-3; 8 positions agree with TRBD2. This CDR3 comprises 14 residues. The germline V gene encodes CDR1 DFQATT and CDR2 SNEGSKA (reference sequence). V trimming: 6 bases; J trimming: 4 bases; junction bases outside the gene matches: 9. CDR3 nucleotides: TGCAGTGCGCCGTCAGCGGGAGTAGCAGATACGCAGTATTTT. This encodes CSAPSAGVADTQYF.

This clonotype was observed at least ten times. The germline gene is not matched at one end of the junction; a read error may be the cause. V is TRBV11-2 and J is TRBJ2-4; tentative D call: TRBD1 (6 bases). CDR3 length: 13 residues. Germline assignment: CDR1 SGHAT and CDR2 FQNNGV. Here the CDR3 DNA reads TGTGCCAGCAGCTTAGAGTGGGGGCAGCTCCGACTCTTC. This translates into CASSLEWGQLRLF. The full variable domain, rest sourced from reference TRBV11-2 and TRBJ2-4, is EAGVAQSPRYKIIEKRQSVAFWCNPISGHATLYWYQQILGQGPKLLIQFQNNGVVDDSQLPKDRFSAERLKGVDSTLKIQPAKLEDSAVYLCASSLEWGQLRLFGAGTRLSVL.

This clonotype was detected only a few times. A junction end diverges from the germline sequence, so it may reflect a read error. The CDR3: CATSPGGGREAQYF. In DNA form, the CDR3 reads TGTGCCACCAGCCCCGGAGGGGGGAGAGAGGCCCAGTACTTC. The chain couples TRBV24-1 to TRBJ2-5; D assignment may be TRBD1 or TRBD2 (6 bases each). The CDR3 covers 14 residues. Germline CDR1 KGHDR, CDR2 SFDVKD.

This chain links TRBV28 with TRBJ2-7, with 7 positions matching TRBD1. The CDR3 is 13 amino acids. The V gene end was trimmed by 8 bases and the J gene end by 3 bases; junction bases not matched to a gene: 7. Germline V CDR1 and CDR2: MDHEN, SYDVKM. CDR3 residues: CASHRDSLYEQYF. As DNA, the CDR3 is TGTGCCAGCCACCGGGACAGCCTCTACGAGCAGTACTTC.